The following is a T cell receptor (beta chain) sequence with its context. Its target is not known. V was pared by 2 bases and J by 0 bases, with 2 bases of the junction left unmatched. Germline CDR1 and CDR2: SGHRS and YFSETQ. The length of the CDR3 is 15 residues. The data belong to a study of a mutant IDH1 vaccine in newly diagnosed glioma. Study overall: Patients had eight vaccinations, in weeks 1, 3, 5, 7, 11, 15, 19 and 23. Patients received vaccination from 4-6 weeks after radiotherapy alone, or with temozolomide cycles. Treated patients had a mean age of 40.4 years and a sex split that was roughly 62% male and approximately 38% female.

This table comes from immunoSEQ multiplex PCR, and its TCRdb copy is limited to in-frame clones, with some not included. Among around 46,000 clones, over 75% were seen once, and the ten largest hold roughly 5.6%. Described time point: week 5, during vaccination. Each dose of the vaccine consisted of 300 ug of mutant IDH1 20-mer peptide, with topical imiquimod. V usage is TRBV5-1 and J usage is TRBJ2-3; 8 bases agree with TRBD2. The sample consisted of PBMCs, taken from a glioma patient whose treatment included an IDH1 peptide vaccine. The origin of this receptor is a man in his forties or fifties with glioma. The CDR3 here is CASSLGTRSTDTQYF. The CDR3 DNA sequence: TGCGCCAGCAGCTTAGGGACTAGGAGCACAGATACGCAGTATTTT.